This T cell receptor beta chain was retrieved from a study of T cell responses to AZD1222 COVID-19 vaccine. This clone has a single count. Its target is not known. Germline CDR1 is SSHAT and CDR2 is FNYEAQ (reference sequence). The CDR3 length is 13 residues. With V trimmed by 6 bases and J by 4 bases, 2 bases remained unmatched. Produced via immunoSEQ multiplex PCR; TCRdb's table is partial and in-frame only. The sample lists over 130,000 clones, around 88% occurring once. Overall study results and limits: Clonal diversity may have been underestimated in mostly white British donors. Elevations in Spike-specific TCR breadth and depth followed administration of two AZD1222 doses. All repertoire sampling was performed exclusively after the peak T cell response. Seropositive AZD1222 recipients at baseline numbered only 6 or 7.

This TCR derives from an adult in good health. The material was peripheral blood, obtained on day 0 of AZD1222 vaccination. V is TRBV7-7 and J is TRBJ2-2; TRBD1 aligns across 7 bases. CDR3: CASSRQGTGELFF. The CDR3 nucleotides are TGTGCCAGCAGTCGACAGGGCACCGGGGAGCTGTTTTTT.